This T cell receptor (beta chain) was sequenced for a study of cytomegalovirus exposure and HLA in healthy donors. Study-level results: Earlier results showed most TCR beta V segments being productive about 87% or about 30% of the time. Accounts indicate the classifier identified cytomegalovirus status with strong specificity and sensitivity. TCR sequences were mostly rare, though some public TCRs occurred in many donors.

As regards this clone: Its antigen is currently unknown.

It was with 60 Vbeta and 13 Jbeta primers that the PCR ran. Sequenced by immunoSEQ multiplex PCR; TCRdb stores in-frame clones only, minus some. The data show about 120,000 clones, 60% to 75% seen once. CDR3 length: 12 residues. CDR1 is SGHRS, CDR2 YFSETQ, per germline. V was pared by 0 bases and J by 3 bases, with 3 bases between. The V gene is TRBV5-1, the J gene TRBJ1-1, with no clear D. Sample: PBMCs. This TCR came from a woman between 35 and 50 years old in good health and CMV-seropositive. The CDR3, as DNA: TGCGCCAGCAGCTTGGGCGACACTGAAGCTTTCTTT. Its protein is CASSLGDTEAFF. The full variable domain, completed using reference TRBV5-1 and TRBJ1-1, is KAGVTQTPRYLIKTRGQQVTLSCSPISGHRSVSWYQQTPGQGLQFLFEYFSETQRNKGNFPGRFSGRQFSNSRSEMNVSTLELGDSALYLCASSLGDTEAFFGQGTRLTVV.